This T cell receptor (beta chain) was obtained from a study of tumor-infiltrating lymphocytes in primary liver carcinoma. From 450 to 600 ng total RNA, TCR beta cDNA was generated with a primer in the constant region. The TCR beta library was amplified through three nested multiplex PCR rounds in a modified ARM-PCR procedure. Rounds one and two of PCR, each of approximately 11 cycles, were primed with TRBV1-TRBV30 forward primers and a C-beta reverse primer. TCRdb passed the multiplex PCR reads through MiXCR, listing each CDR3 protein once. The sample includes 100,000 to 150,000 distinct CDR3 sequences, approximately 64% of them seen just once. Trimming cost V 3 bases and J 10 bases; bases outside gene matches: 12. This CDR3 region has 15 residues. CDR1 and CDR2 (germline): SGHAT, FQNNGV. Each 20-30 mg portion of unsorted bulk tissue served as the source for co-extraction of RNA and DNA.

The chain uses TRBV11-2 and TRBJ2-1, with 7 bases fitting TRBD2. The sequence was collected from a woman aged 60-75 years with primary liver carcinoma and hepatitis B virus infection. The specimen sequenced was liver tumor tissue from sampling region 3. Subset specified: tumor region T3, left-lateral pole. The CDR3 is CASSLRREPGREQFF. The CDR3 DNA is TGTGCCAGCAGCTTGAGGCGGGAGCCAGGCCGGGAGCAGTTCTTC.